This T cell receptor (beta chain) was recorded in a study of OX40 agonist ivuxolimab in advanced cancers. Here immunoSEQ multiplex PCR was the method, and the copy in TCRdb shows in-frame clones only, minus some. This table holds roughly 28,000 clones, roughly nine tenths found once. The length of the CDR3 is 12 residues. Germline assignment: CDR1 MDHEN and CDR2 SYDVKM. The V gene lost 6 bases and the J gene lost 4 bases, with 10 bases spanning the gap. The rearrangement uses TRBV28 and TRBJ2-7; D is unresolved. The origin of this receptor is an adult with an advanced solid tumor such as melanoma, head and neck, liver or kidney cancer. The specimen was CD4+ or CD8+ T cells sorted from blood, collected in a trial of the OX40 agonist ivuxolimab. The CDR3 coding sequence is TGTGCCAGCAGCAGCACAGATTACGAGCAGTACTTC. It encodes CASSSTDYEQYF.